Following are 9 T cell receptor beta chains from one sample sequenced in a study of technical replicates of blood from several donors. The table came from immunoSEQ multiplex PCR; TCRdb's copy has only in-frame clones and leaves some out. Here the sample spans about 59,000 clones, about 97% being singletons. The sequenced material came from T cells isolated from PBMCs. Receptors were obtained from a human donor in good health.

This chain uses TRBV7-7 with TRBJ2-2; 10 bases fit TRBD1. The CDR3 runs 15 residues. The V segment lost 3 bases and the J segment 7 bases; nucleotides outside the gene matches: 5. Germline assignment: CDR1 SSHAT and CDR2 FNYEAQ (reference sequence). CDR3 coding DNA: TGTGCCAGCAGCTTCCGGGACAGGGGTAACGGGGAGCTGTTTTTT. This translates into CASSFRDRGNGELFF.

The chain recombines TRBV5-1 with TRBJ2-3; D perhaps matches TRBD2 (5 bases). This CDR3 comprises 16 residues. V lost 4 bases, J lost 5 bases, and 20 bases lay in between. Germline loops: CDR1 SGHRS, CDR2 YFSETQ. The CDR3 spells CASSPRPSPGEDTQYF. The CDR3 DNA sequence: TGCGCCAGCAGCCCCAGACCATCCCCCGGGGAAGATACGCAGTATTTT.

The chain is built from TRBV10-3 and TRBJ2-1, with a weak D call TRBD2 (6 bases). Trimming stripped 6 bases from V and 8 bases from J, with 14 bases between. The V gene's germline CDR1 is ENHRY and CDR2 SYGVKD. The CDR3 covers 13 residues. CDR3 sequence: CAISGDSLDEQFF. CDR3 DNA: TGTGCCATCAGCGGGGACTCGTTGGATGAGCAGTTCTTC.

V usage is TRBV11-2 and J usage is TRBJ2-7; D remains unclear. The CDR3 consists of 14 residues. Trimming shortened V by 1 base and J by 6 bases, and 13 bases separated the two germline ends. Germline lookup yields CDR1 SGHAT and CDR2 FQNNGV. CDR3 DNA sequence: TGTGCCAGCAGCTTAGTAAAAGGTCGGAGCGAGCAGTACTTC. Amino acids: CASSLVKGRSEQYF.

This chain links TRBV2 with TRBJ1-6; no definite D call. Trimming removed 6 bases from V and 8 bases from J, with 8 bases in between. CDR3 length: 12 residues. CDR1 is SNHLY, CDR2 FYNNEI, per germline. CDR3 DNA: TGTGCCAGCAGCGAGGGTGATTCACCCCTCCACTTT. It is translated as CASSEGDSPLHF.

The V gene is TRBV2, the J gene TRBJ1-4; D unclear. Trimming took off 7 bases at V and 4 bases at J, with 13 bases between the two ends. From germline, CDR1 is SNHLY and CDR2 FYNNEI. The CDR3 is made up of 14 amino acids. DNA for the CDR3: TGTGCCAGCAAGGAAAACCCGGGTAATGAAAAACTGTTTTTT. Protein product: CASKENPGNEKLFF. The variable domain in full, completed from reference TRBV2 and TRBJ1-4, reads EPEVTQTPSHQVTQMGQEVILRCVPISNHLYFYWYRQILGQKVEFLVSFYNNEISEKSEIFDDQFSVERPDGSNFTLKIRSTKLEDSAMYFCASKENPGNEKLFFGSGTQLSVL.

The V call is TRBV7-9, the J call TRBJ1-1; 7 nucleotides line up with TRBD1. This CDR3 contains 15 residues. Trimming at V came to 1 base and at J to 10 bases, leaving 12 bases not matched to a gene. The germline V gene encodes CDR1 SEHNR and CDR2 FQNEAQ (reference sequence). This CDR3 is CASSLGLGGSFGAFF. CDR3 nucleotide sequence: TGTGCCAGCAGCTTAGGTTTAGGGGGCAGTTTCGGAGCTTTCTTT.

DNA for the CDR3: TGTGCCAGTCAACCATGGGGCCTTCAGAACACTGAAGCTTTCTTT. Translation: CASQPWGLQNTEAFF. The rearrangement links TRBV27 to TRBJ1-1; D might be TRBD1 (5 bases). This CDR3 is 15 amino acids long. Trimming took 9 bases from V and 1 from J, leaving 18 bases between them. Germline V gives CDR1 MNHEY, CDR2 SMNVEV (reference sequence).

The chain employs TRBV6-5 and TRBJ2-2; a weak D match, TRBD2 (6 bases). Trimming removed 2 bases from V and 6 bases from J, with 16 bases in between. Per the germline V gene, CDR1 is MNHEY and CDR2 is SVGAGI. The CDR3 has 16 amino acids. CDR3 protein: CASSYRGTSTAGELFF. The CDR3 DNA reads TGTGCCAGCAGTTACAGGGGCACTAGCACCGCCGGGGAGCTGTTTTTT.